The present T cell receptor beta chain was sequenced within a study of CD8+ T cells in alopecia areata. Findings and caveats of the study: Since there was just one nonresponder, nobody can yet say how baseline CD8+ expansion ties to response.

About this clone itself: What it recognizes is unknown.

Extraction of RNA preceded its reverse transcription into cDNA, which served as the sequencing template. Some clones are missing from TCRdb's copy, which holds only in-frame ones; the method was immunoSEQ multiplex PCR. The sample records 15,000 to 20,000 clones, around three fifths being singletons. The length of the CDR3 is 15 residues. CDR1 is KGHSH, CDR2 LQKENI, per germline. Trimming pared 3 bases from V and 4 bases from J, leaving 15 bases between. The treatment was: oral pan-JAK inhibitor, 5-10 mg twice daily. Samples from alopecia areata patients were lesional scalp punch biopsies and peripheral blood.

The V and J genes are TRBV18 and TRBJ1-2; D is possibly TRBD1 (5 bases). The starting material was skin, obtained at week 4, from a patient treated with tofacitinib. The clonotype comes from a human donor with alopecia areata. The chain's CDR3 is CASSPGGTAAYGYTF. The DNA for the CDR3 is TGTGCCAGCTCACCCGGGGGAACCGCGGCCTATGGCTACACCTTC.